Reported below is one T cell receptor (beta chain). The antigen is not known. This specimen belongs to a study of graft-versus-host responses after intestinal transplantation. Study-level information: The transplants performed in recipients were multivisceral, liver-intestinal, or isolated intestinal.

Data came from immunoSEQ multiplex PCR; TCRdb stores just in-frame clones and leaves some out. This table has some 140,000 clones, around 90% appearing once. Study-wide findings and caveats: Maximum circulating GvH clone levels tracked with early post-transplant HvG decreases. GvH clones were identified in recipient marrow, with some first appearing in ileum or blood. High graft-versus-host to host-versus-graft T cell clonal ratios marked allografts of patients with graft-donor macrochimerism.

The V gene's germline CDR1 is SNHLY and CDR2 FYNNEI. With 5 bases removed from V and 4 bases from J, the gap between germline ends came to 15 bases. The CDR3 covers 15 residues. The material was unstimulated CD4+ T cells sorted from spleen or lymph node cells, obtained before intestinal transplant. V usage is TRBV2 and J usage is TRBJ1-5; TRBD1 might be the D (5 bases). The receptor was derived from a human donor who received an intestinal transplant. The CDR3 reads CASSLAGGQNQPQHF. CDR3 DNA: TGTGCCAGCAGTTTAGCGGGGGGTCAAAATCAGCCCCAGCATTTT.